This T cell receptor (beta chain) was sequenced during a study of T cells in tumors after PD-1 blockade. Whole-study context: Tumor samples averaged roughly 26,000 templates (range 554-99,264) and about 6,000 unique clonotypes.

By share of the sample, this clone is large (0.1 to 1%). Treatment was either pembrolizumab 200 mg every 3 weeks or cemiplimab 350 mg every 2 weeks. The assay was immunoSEQ multiplex PCR, and TCRdb's table has in-frame clones only and misses some. The sample shows around 14,000 clones, roughly 70% of them seen only once. The receptor's source is a human donor with cutaneous squamous cell carcinoma. The specimen comprised tumor tissue, sampled after anti-PD-1 treatment.

The CDR3 protein is CASSAHSGSSYNEQFF. The CDR3, as DNA: TGTGCCAGCAGCGCTCATAGCGGGAGCTCCTACAATGAGCAGTTCTTC. The V and J genes are TRBV7-2 and TRBJ2-1; 9 bases are shared with TRBD2. The J segment lost 0 bases and the V segment lost 5 bases, leaving 5 bases of the junction unmatched. Germline CDR1 SGHTA, CDR2 FQGNSA. The CDR3 covers 16 residues.